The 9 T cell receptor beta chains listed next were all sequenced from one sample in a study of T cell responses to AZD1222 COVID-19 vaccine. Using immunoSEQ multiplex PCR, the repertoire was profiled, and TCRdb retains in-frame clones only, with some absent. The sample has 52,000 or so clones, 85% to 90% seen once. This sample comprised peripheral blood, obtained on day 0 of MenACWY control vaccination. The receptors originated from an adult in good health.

The CDR3 reads CASSFPRGMNQPQHF. In DNA, the CDR3 is TGTGCCAGCAGTTTTCCCAGGGGCATGAATCAGCCCCAGCATTTT. The chain employs TRBV28 and TRBJ1-5; weak D call: TRBD1 (6 bases). Germline-derived CDR1 and CDR2 are MDHEN and SYDVKM. This CDR3 is built from 15 residues. Trimming removed 3 bases from V and 4 bases from J, with 13 bases in between.

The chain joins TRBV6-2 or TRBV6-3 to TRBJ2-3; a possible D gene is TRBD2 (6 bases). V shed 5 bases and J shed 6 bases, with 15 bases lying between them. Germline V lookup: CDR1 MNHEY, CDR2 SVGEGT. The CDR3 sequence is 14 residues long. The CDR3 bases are TGTGCCAGCAGTGACGGGAGTTATGTGGATACGCAGTATTTT. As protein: CASSDGSYVDTQYF.

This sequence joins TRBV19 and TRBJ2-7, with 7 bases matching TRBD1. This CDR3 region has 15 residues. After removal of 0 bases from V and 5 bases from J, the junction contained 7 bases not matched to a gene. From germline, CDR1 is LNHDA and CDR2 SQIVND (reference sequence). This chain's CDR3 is CASSIDDRVSNEQYF. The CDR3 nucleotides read TGTGCCAGTAGTATAGACGACAGGGTTTCGAACGAGCAGTACTTC.

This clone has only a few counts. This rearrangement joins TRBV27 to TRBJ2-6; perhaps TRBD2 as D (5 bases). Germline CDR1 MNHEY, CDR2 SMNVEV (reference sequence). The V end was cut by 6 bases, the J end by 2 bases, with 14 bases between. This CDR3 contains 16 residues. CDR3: CASSPAAGAGANVLTF. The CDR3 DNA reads TGTGCCAGCAGCCCGGCCGCCGGGGCTGGGGCCAACGTCCTGACTTTC. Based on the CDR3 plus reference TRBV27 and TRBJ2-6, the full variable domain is EAQVTQNPRYLITVTGKKLTVTCSQNMNHEYMSWYRQDPGLGLRQIYYSMNVEVTDKGDVPEGYKVSRKEKRNFPLILESPSPNQTSLYFCASSPAAGAGANVLTFGAGSRLTVL.

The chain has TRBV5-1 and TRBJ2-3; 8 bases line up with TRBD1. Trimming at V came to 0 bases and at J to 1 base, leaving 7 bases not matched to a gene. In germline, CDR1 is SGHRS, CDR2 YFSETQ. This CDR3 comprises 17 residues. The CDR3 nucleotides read TGCGCCAGCAGCTTGGCCGGACAGGGTAGGGGCACAGATACGCAGTATTTT. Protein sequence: CASSLAGQGRGTDTQYF.

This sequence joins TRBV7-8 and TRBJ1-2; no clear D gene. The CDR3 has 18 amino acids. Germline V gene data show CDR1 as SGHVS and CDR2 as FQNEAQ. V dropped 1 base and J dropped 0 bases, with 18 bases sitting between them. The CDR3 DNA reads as TGTGCCAGCAGCTTAGGGAGGCGCAGGTCCTCTACTAACTATGGCTACACCTTC. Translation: CASSLGRRRSSTNYGYTF.

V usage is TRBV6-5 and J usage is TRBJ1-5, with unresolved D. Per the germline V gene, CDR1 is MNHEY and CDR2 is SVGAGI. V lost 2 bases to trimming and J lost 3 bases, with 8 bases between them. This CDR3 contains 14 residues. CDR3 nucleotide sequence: TGTGCCAGCAGTTACGGGCAGTTCAATCAGCCCCAGCATTTT. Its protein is CASSYGQFNQPQHF.

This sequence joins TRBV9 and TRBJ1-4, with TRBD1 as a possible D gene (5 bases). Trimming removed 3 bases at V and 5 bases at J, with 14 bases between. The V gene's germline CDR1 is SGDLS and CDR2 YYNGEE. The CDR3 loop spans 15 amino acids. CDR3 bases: TGTGCCAGCAGCGCGGACGCCGGGGGGAATGAAAAACTGTTTTTT. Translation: CASSADAGGNEKLFF. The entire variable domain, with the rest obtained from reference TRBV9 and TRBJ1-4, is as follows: DSGVTQTPKHLITATGQRVTLRCSPRSGDLSVYWYQQSLDQGLQFLIQYYNGEERAKGNILERFSAQQFPDLHSELNLSSLELGDSALYFCASSADAGGNEKLFFGSGTQLSVL.

This chain's CDR3 is CASSFNSRAYEQYF. The CDR3 DNA follows: TGCGCCAGCAGCTTTAATAGTCGTGCCTACGAGCAGTACTTC. The chain links TRBV5-1 to TRBJ2-7; D gene unclear. Germline V gives CDR1 SGHRS, CDR2 YFSETQ. V was pared by 2 bases and J by 2 bases, with 11 bases between. The CDR3 has 14 amino acids.